The next 20 T cell receptor beta chains were all read from a single sample in a study of cytomegalovirus exposure and HLA in healthy donors. It was with 60 Vbeta and 13 Jbeta primers that the PCR ran. Generated by immunoSEQ multiplex PCR, the TCRdb table keeps only in-frame clones and is missing some. The sample holds around 150,000 clones, roughly 76% seen once. The sequencing input was PBMCs. The receptors here all came from a woman in her forties or fifties in good health and CMV-seronegative.

The V gene is TRBV18, the J gene TRBJ2-3; the match to TRBD2 covers 11 bases. With 6 bases clipped from V and 0 bases from J, the junction kept 5 bases outside the gene matches. CDR1 is KGHSH and CDR2 is LQKENI in the germline V gene. The CDR3 contains 16 residues. The CDR3 loop is CASSRLAGSSTDTQYF. CDR3 coding DNA: TGTGCCAGCTCGCGACTAGCGGGGTCTAGCACAGATACGCAGTATTTT.

This rearrangement joins TRBV9 to TRBJ2-1; TRBD1 is a possible D gene (5 bases). There are 13 residues in the CDR3. Germline values: CDR1 SGDLS, CDR2 YYNGEE. V was trimmed by 0 bases and J by 14 bases, leaving 15 bases between them. CDR3 in amino acids: CASSVGNDRLKFF. Written as DNA, the CDR3 is TGTGCCAGCAGCGTAGGGAACGACAGATTGAAGTTCTTC.

This clone came up once. The CDR3 protein is CASSSLGTGGGETQYF. As DNA, the CDR3 is TGTGCCAGCAGTTCTTTGGGGACAGGGGGCGGAGAGACCCAGTACTTC. The genes are TRBV2 and TRBJ2-5, with 12 bases identical to TRBD1. The V gene end was trimmed by 5 bases and the J gene end by 4 bases; junction bases not matched to a gene: 8. The CDR3 length is 16 residues. Germline V CDR1 and CDR2: SNHLY, FYNNEI.

The table lists this clone with a few counts. The V call is TRBV7-2, the J call TRBJ2-2, with D perhaps matching TRBD1 (5 bases). The CDR3 loop spans 13 amino acids. V shed 7 bases and J shed 7 bases, with 13 bases lying between them. The germline CDR1 and CDR2 sequences are SGHTA and FQGNSA. In nucleotides, the CDR3 is TGTGCCAGCACACAAAGACAGTTCGGGGAGCTGTTTTTT. It codes for CASTQRQFGELFF. The full variable domain, completed using reference TRBV7-2 and TRBJ2-2, is GAGVSQSPSNKVTEKGKDVELRCDPISGHTALYWYRQSLGQGLEFLIYFQGNSAPDKSGLPSDRFSAERTGGSVSTLTIQRTQQEDSAVYLCASTQRQFGELFFGEGSRLTVL.

Here the CDR3 DNA reads TGCGCCAGCAGCCAAGACCCGAGCGGGGGGTGGGAGCAGTACTTC. It specifies CASSQDPSGGWEQYF. This sequence joins TRBV4-3 and TRBJ2-7, with TRBD2 identical over 9 bases. This CDR3 has 15 residues. The germline V gene has CDR1 LGHNA and CDR2 YSLEER. Trimming took 0 bases from V and 7 from J; bases not matched to a gene: 7.

The chain couples TRBV7-9 to TRBJ2-3, with 8 bases fitting TRBD2. Germline CDR1 SEHNR, CDR2 FQNEAQ (reference sequence). V gave up 7 bases and J gave up 6 bases; unmatched junction bases: 6. The CDR3 extends over 13 amino acids. The CDR3 DNA sequence: TGTGCCAGCATTGTAGCGGGATCGGATACGCAGTATTTT. Protein: CASIVAGSDTQYF.

The chain recombines TRBV7-7 with TRBJ2-1; TRBD1 aligns across 11 bases. The CDR3 sequence is 14 residues long. The germline V gene encodes CDR1 SSHAT and CDR2 FNYEAQ (reference sequence). The trim removed 5 bases at V and 6 bases at J, leaving 3 bases unmatched. Here the CDR3 reads CASSHGTGGNEQFF. CDR3 DNA: TGTGCCAGCAGCCACGGGACAGGGGGCAATGAGCAGTTCTTC.

This clone came up once. CDR3 region: CASSFRGDTYEQYF. CDR3 bases: TGTGCCAGCAGTTTCCGCGGGGATACCTACGAGCAGTACTTC. The V call is TRBV27, the J call TRBJ2-7; D possibly corresponds to TRBD2 (6 bases). The CDR3 totals 14 residues. V lost 3 bases and J 2 bases, leaving 11 bases between the germline ends. Germline CDR1 reads MNHEY; CDR2 reads SMNVEV (reference sequence).

The chain links TRBV5-5 to TRBJ1-5; 9 bases line up with TRBD1. The CDR3 contains 14 residues. The ends lost 2 bases at V and 7 bases at J; junction bases unmatched: 4. Per germline, CDR1 SGHKS and CDR2 YYEKEE (reference sequence). CDR3: CASSFWTGDQPQHF. The CDR3 DNA sequence: TGTGCCAGCAGCTTTTGGACAGGGGACCAGCCCCAGCATTTT.

This clone was seen a single time. Relative to the germline gene, one junction end is altered; a read error may explain this. The V and J genes are TRBV7-9 and TRBJ2-7, with a possible D match to TRBD1 (7 bases). There are 16 residues in the CDR3. Germline V gene data show CDR1 as SEHNR and CDR2 as FQNEAQ (reference sequence). Here the CDR3 reads CSSERGGGTAAYEQYF. CDR3 DNA sequence: TGTTCCAGCGAAAGGGGTGGAGGGACAGCCGCCTACGAGCAGTACTTC.

V is TRBV9 and J is TRBJ2-1; D not resolved. The germline V gene encodes CDR1 SGDLS and CDR2 YYNGEE. V shed 4 bases and J shed 0 bases, with 8 bases lying between them. The CDR3 extends over 14 amino acids. The CDR3 DNA sequence: TGTGCCAGCAGCCCCGGTAGCTCCTACAATGAGCAGTTCTTC. Translated, it gives CASSPGSSYNEQFF.

This chain links TRBV2 with TRBJ2-3, with D perhaps matching TRBD1 (7 bases). V lost 2 bases, J lost 4 bases, and 16 bases lay in between. The CDR3 spans 16 residues. The germline V gene encodes CDR1 SNHLY and CDR2 FYNNEI. CDR3 residues: CASSEWQGGRADTQYF. In nucleotides, the CDR3 is TGTGCCAGCAGTGAATGGCAGGGGGGTAGAGCAGATACGCAGTATTTT.

In this sample, this clone turned up a few times. This chain connects TRBV11-2 to TRBJ2-1; D is perhaps TRBD1 (6 bases). The germline CDR1 and CDR2 sequences are SGHAT and FQNNGV. This CDR3 region has 14 residues. Deletions cut 6 bases from V and 4 bases from J, with 13 bases between. The CDR3 here is CASRLQGAYNEQFF. The CDR3 nucleotides are TGTGCCAGCAGACTACAGGGAGCGTACAATGAGCAGTTCTTC. The entire variable domain, with the rest obtained from reference TRBV11-2 and TRBJ2-1, is as follows: EAGVAQSPRYKIIEKRQSVAFWCNPISGHATLYWYQQILGQGPKLLIQFQNNGVVDDSQLPKDRFSAERLKGVDSTLKIQPAKLEDSAVYLCASRLQGAYNEQFFGPGTRLTVL.

V and J are TRBV2 and TRBJ1-6; 8 nucleotides agree with TRBD1. Germline V CDR1 and CDR2: SNHLY, FYNNEI. Germline trimming cut 6 bases from V and 9 bases from J; bases unmatched to any gene: 4. This CDR3 has 13 amino acids. For the CDR3, the DNA is TGTGCCAGCAGGGGGACAGGAACTTCACCCCTCCACTTT. It encodes CASRGTGTSPLHF.

In its sample, this clone was seen a few times. The chain carries TRBV9 and TRBJ1-1, with TRBD1 as a possible D gene (6 bases). CDR1 is SGDLS, CDR2 YYNGEE, per germline. V lost 1 base, J lost 3 bases, and 10 bases lay in between. CDR3 size: 14 residues. The CDR3 is CASSVQGRDTEAFF. In nucleotides, the CDR3 is TGTGCCAGCAGCGTACAGGGGAGGGACACTGAAGCTTTCTTT. Complete variable domain (other parts from reference TRBV9 and TRBJ1-1): DSGVTQTPKHLITATGQRVTLRCSPRSGDLSVYWYQQSLDQGLQFLIQYYNGEERAKGNILERFSAQQFPDLHSELNLSSLELGDSALYFCASSVQGRDTEAFFGQGTRLTVV.

The chain uses TRBV18 and TRBJ2-2; D is unclear. V lost 4 bases and J 5 bases, leaving 5 bases between the germline ends. This CDR3 spans 12 amino acids. Germline CDR1 KGHSH, CDR2 LQKENI. In nucleotides, the CDR3 is TGTGCCAGCTCACTCCTGACCGGGGAGCTGTTTTTT. Translated, it gives CASSLLTGELFF. Using reference TRBV18 and TRBJ2-2 for the parts outside the CDR3, the full variable domain is NAGVMQNPRHLVRRRGQEARLRCSPMKGHSHVYWYRQLPEEGLKFMVYLQKENIIDESGMPKERFSAEFPKEGPSILRIQQVVRGDSAAYFCASSLLTGELFFGEGSRLTVL.

The chain recombines TRBV6-5 with TRBJ2-1; D ambiguous. V was trimmed by 2 bases and J by 4 bases, leaving 6 bases between them. Germline V lookup: CDR1 MNHEY, CDR2 SVGAGI. The CDR3 sequence is 13 residues long. For the CDR3, the DNA is TGTGCCAGCAGTTACGAGAGGTACAATGAGCAGTTCTTC. Its protein is CASSYERYNEQFF.

The chain recombines TRBV5-5 with TRBJ2-7, with D maybe TRBD2 (6 bases). In germline, CDR1 is SGHKS, CDR2 YYEKEE (reference sequence). With 4 bases removed from V and 6 bases from J, the gap between germline ends came to 11 bases. The length of the CDR3 is 12 residues. CDR3 residues: CASSRQGGEQYF. The CDR3 coding sequence is TGTGCCAGCAGCCGGCAGGGAGGCGAGCAGTACTTC.

This clone was detected only once. The chain employs TRBV28 and TRBJ2-7; no firm D call. CDR1 is MDHEN and CDR2 is SYDVKM in the germline V gene. V gave up 4 bases and J gave up 5 bases, with 12 bases separating them. CDR3 size: 13 residues. The CDR3 loop reads CASSSRDKHEQYF. The CDR3, as DNA: TGTGCCAGCAGTTCCCGAGACAAGCACGAGCAGTACTTC.

J is TRBJ2-5 and V is TRBV10-1; 9 bases line up with TRBD1. The DNA end is more similar to TRBJ2-7, so the J call may be wrong. The CDR3 is 16 residues long. CDR1 and CDR2 from the germline V gene are WNHNN and SYGVQD (reference sequence). The CDR3 nucleotides are TGCGCCAGCAGTGAGTCTGCGGGACAGGGAGACTACGAGCAGTACTTC. Translating gives CASSESAGQGDYEQYF.